These T cell receptor beta chains were read from a single sample in a study of T cells in Graves' hyperthyroidism and ophthalmopathy. TCRdb fed the multiplex PCR reads into MiXCR, producing one record per CDR3 protein. This sample has about 640,000 distinct CDR3 sequences, with about 45% found just once. The specimen was peripheral blood or thyroid tissue (not recorded which). Every receptor here comes from an adult man with Graves' disease, either hyperthyroidism or ophthalmopathy (not recorded which). Each CDR3 is given with its conserved first and last residue. The D gene is left open where the match is weak. A row's size may be missing; if present it is once, few, many or a size class.

D gene,V gene,clone size,J gene,CDR3 protein,CDR3 DNA
NA,TRBV2,once,TRBJ1-2,CASISGAGGYTF,TGTGCCAGCATATCCGGGGCAGGGGGCTACACCTTC
NA,TRBV7-8,many,TRBJ2-5,CASSPAGRAQETQYF,TGTGCCAGCAGCCCAGCCGGACGGGCTCAAGAGACCCAGTACTTC
NA,TRBV6-5,NA,TRBJ1-2,CAISYGRQDYNYGYTF,TGTGCCATCAGTTACGGGAGACAAGACTATAACTATGGCTACACCTTC
NA,TRBV4-2,NA,TRBJ1-4,CAWSQEGKYEKLFF,TGTGCCTGGAGTCAAGAGGGAAAGTACGAAAAACTGTTTTTT
TRBD1,TRBV29-1,NA,TRBJ1-4,CSVEEPGQGAGNEKLFF,TGCAGCGTTGAAGAACCTGGACAGGGTGCGGGTAATGAAAAACTGTTTTTT
NA,TRBV5-1,NA,TRBJ1-1,CASSRTDNTEAFF,TGCGCCAGCAGCAGGACAGACAACACTGAAGCTTTCTTT
NA,TRBV29-1,many,TRBJ1-2,CSVGRGVEGYTF,TGCAGCGTTGGGAGGGGAGTTGAAGGCTACACCTTC
NA,TRBV7-8,NA,TRBJ1-5,CASSLAQGPSYEHF,TGTGCCAGCAGCTTAGCGCAGGGACCCTCCTACGAGCATTTT
NA,TRBV7-8,many,TRBJ1-6,CASSQGSSWPLHF,TGCGCCAGCAGCCAAGGGTCCTCTTGGCCCCTCCACTTT
NA,TRBV7-8,many,TRBJ2-5,CASSLNPIQETQYF,TGTGCCAGCAGCTTAAATCCGATTCAGGAGACCCAGTACTTC
TRBD1,TRBV29-1,NA,TRBJ1-5,CSIPDRVINQPQHF,TGCAGCATCCCGGACAGGGTGATCAATCAGCCCCAGCATTTT
NA,TRBV7-2,many,TRBJ2-7,CASSPRPDRPSYEQYF,TGTGCCAGCAGCCCCCGACCCGACAGGCCCTCCTACGAGCAGTACTTC
TRBD2,TRBV5-7,NA,TRBJ2-2,CASVEDHGRAGGELFF,TGTGCCAGCGTTGAAGATCACGGGAGGGCCGGCGGGGAGCTGTTTTTT
TRBD2,TRBV29-1,NA,TRBJ2-5,CSAYTGLAGKETQYF,TGCAGCGCCTACACGGGACTAGCGGGAAAAGAGACCCAGTACTTC
TRBD1,TRBV20-1,NA,TRBJ1-1,CSALDRVKALNTEAFF,TGCAGTGCTCTGGACAGGGTTAAAGCCCTGAACACTGAAGCTTTCTTT
TRBD1,TRBV7-8,NA,TRBJ1-6,CASSLYGQGNSPLHF,TGTGCCAGCAGCTTATATGGACAGGGGAATTCACCCCTCCACTTT